This T cell receptor beta chain emerged from a study of T cells expressing NK-cell markers. Study-level background: Of eight sequenced donors, seven were HCMV-seropositive and one HCMV-seronegative. Study results and caveats: In roughly six donors, dominant CD3+CD56+NKG2C+ clonotypes ranked among the top 10 CD8+ clonotypes. It is unclear if expanded NKG2C-expressing clones target HCMV antigens.

The CDR3 contains 14 residues. Germline lookup yields CDR1 MNHEY and CDR2 SVGAGI. TCRdb re-called the 5' RACE reads and catalogs CDR3 proteins one per entry, DNA excluded. This sample's table reports around 470,000 distinct CDR3 sequences. Of note for this clonotype: Antigen unknown.

The chain is built from TRBV6-5 and TRBJ2-3; TCRdb's D gene call, TRBD1, goes unchecked for lack of DNA. This TCR was recovered from a woman aged 45-60 years in good health. The sequencing input was blood T cells: a sorted CD56 or NKG2C T cell subset, CD4+ or CD8+ T cells, or bulk PBMC T cells (not recorded which). Here the CDR3 reads CASSSRDGGDTQYF.